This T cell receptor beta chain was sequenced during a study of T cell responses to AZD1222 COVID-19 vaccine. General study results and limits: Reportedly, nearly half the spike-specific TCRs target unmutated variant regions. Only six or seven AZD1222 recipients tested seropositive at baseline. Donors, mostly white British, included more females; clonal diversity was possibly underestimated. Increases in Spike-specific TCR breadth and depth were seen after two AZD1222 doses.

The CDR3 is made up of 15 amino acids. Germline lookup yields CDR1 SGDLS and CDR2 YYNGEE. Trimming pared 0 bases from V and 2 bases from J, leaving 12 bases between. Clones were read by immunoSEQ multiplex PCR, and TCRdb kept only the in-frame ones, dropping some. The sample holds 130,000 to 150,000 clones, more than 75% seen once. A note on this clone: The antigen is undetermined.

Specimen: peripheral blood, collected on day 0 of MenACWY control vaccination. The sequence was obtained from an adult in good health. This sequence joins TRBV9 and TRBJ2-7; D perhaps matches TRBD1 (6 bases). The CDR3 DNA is TGTGCCAGCAGCGTAGAGGGGGTCCCACCCTACGAGCAGTACTTC. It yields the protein CASSVEGVPPYEQYF.